The clone carrying this T cell receptor beta chain has just a few counts. Every bit of the isolated RNA underwent reverse transcription, so sequencing read expressed TCRB transcripts. The protocol was immunoSEQ multiplex PCR, while the TCRdb copy is restricted to in-frame clones and leaves out a portion. The sample records around 400,000 clones, over 12% being singletons. The CDR3 is 13 amino acids. Germline V lookup: CDR1 SQVTM, CDR2 ANQGSEA. This record belongs to a study of beta chain features in type 1 diabetes. The rearrangement uses TRBV29-1 and TRBJ2-5, with 9 bases that match TRBD1. The end of the DNA aligns better with TRBJ2-7, so the J call may be wrong. This receptor was taken from a woman younger than 30 in good health. The sequenced material came from naive CD4+ T cells from blood. The CDR3 DNA sequence: TGCAGCGCACGGGGGGACAGGGCCCACGAGCAGTACTTC. It codes for CSARGDRAHEQYF.